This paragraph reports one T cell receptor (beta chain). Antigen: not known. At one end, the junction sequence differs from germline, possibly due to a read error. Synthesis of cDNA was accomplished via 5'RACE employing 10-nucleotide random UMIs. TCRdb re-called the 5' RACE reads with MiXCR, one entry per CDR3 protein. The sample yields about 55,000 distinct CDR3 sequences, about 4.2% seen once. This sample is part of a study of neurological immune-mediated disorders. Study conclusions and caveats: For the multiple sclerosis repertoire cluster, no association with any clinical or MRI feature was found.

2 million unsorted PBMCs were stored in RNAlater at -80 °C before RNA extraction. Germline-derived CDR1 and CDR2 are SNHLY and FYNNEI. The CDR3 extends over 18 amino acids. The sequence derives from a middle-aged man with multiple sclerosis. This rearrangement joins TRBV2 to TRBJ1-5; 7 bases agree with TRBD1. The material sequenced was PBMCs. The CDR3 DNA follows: TGTGCCAGCAGTGTTAGGTATGGGACAGCCGGCAGCAATCAGCCCCAGAATTTT. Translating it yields CASSVRYGTAGSNQPQNF.